The clone carrying this T cell receptor (beta chain) appeared many times. Time point: before trial treatment. Donors were given nivolumab, ipilimumab, aspirin, low-dose cyclophosphamide and low-dose radiotherapy. Both TCRalpha and TCRbeta chains were reverse transcribed with V-gene-specific primers. For amplifying TCRs, the PCR ran for about 22 cycles with Phusion, which was used together with a constant-region primer and the adapter on the V primers. TCRdb reprocessed the reads with MiXCR, giving one entry per CDR3 protein. This sample has more than 85,000 distinct CDR3 sequences, with around 9.2% found just once. This specimen comes from a study of low-dose radiotherapy and immunotherapy resistance in tumors. Study-level information: Per fraction, Cohort 1 was given 0.5 Gy every 2 weeks, for a total of 6.5 Gy. Treatment of Cohort 2 consisted of 1 Gy per fraction every two weeks, amounting to 13 Gy over 26 weeks.

The trim removed 3 bases at V and 6 bases at J, leaving 16 bases unmatched. CDR3 length: 19 residues. Looked up from germline, CDR1 is LGHDT and CDR2 is YNNKEL (reference sequence). The sequenced sample was PBMCs, obtained before treatment. V usage is TRBV3-1 and J usage is TRBJ2-1; 11 nucleotides line up with TRBD2. The receptor comes from a male donor with prostate cancer. CDR3 coding DNA: TGTGCCAGCAGCCAGACCCTCTCTCCAACTAGCGGGAGAGGCAATGAGCAGTTCTTC. This encodes CASSQTLSPTSGRGNEQFF.